This T cell receptor (beta chain) was recovered during a study of naive and memory T cell subsets. Ligated cDNA underwent four rounds of PCR with nested alpha and beta constant region primers and SP2. Alpha and beta constant region primers primed reverse transcription for blood and skin samples. From the 5' RACE reads, TCRdb called clonotypes with MiXCR, one entry per CDR3 protein. The sample lists 25,000 to 35,000 distinct CDR3 sequences; roughly 17% were seen once. The CDR3 contains 17 residues. Losses at the gene ends were 4 bases for V and 0 bases for J; bases not matched to a gene: 12. Germline V lookup: CDR1 SQVTM, CDR2 ANQGSEA. General observations from the study: TCR transcript changes with activation or differentiation may affect this RNA method.

This clonotype occurred a few times. The antigen is not known. An oligonucleotide containing a UMI was ligated to the 3' end of TCR cDNA. RNA was extracted from 2.5 to 3 ml of whole blood of healthy adults. Input was about 1 to 1,100 ng of DNase-treated total RNA without cell sorting. This clonotype originated in a female donor in good health. The chain recombines TRBV29-1 with TRBJ2-5, with 9 positions matching TRBD2. CDR3 sequence: CSVASLAGKKYQETQYF. CDR3 in DNA: TGCAGCGTTGCGTCTCTAGCGGGGAAGAAGTACCAAGAGACCCAGTACTTC.